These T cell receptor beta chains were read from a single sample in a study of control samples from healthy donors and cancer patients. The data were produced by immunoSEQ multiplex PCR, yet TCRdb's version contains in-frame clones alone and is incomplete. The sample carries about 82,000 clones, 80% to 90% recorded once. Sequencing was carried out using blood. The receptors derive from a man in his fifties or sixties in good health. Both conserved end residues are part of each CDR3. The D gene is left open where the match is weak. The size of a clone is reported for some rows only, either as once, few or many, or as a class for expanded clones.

cdr3_nt: TGTGCCAGCAGCGTAGGGACCACTAACAATGAGCAGTTCTTC; cdr3_aa: CASSVGTTNNEQFF; d_call: NA; clone_size: NA; v_call: TRBV9; j_call: TRBJ2-1
cdr3_nt: TGTGCCAGTAGTTACCCCCGGGGTTGGGGGGCTTCGAACACCGGGGAGCTGTTTTTT; cdr3_aa: CASSYPRGWGASNTGELFF; d_call: NA; clone_size: NA; v_call: TRBV19; j_call: TRBJ2-2
cdr3_nt: TGCGCCAGCAGCCAAGAGTTAGGGGGGGAACTAACGCAGTATTTT; cdr3_aa: CASSQELGGELTQYF; d_call: NA; clone_size: NA; v_call: TRBV4-3; j_call: TRBJ2-3
cdr3_nt: TGCGCCAGCAGCCAGGGGGGAAGGACTGAAGCTTTCTTT; cdr3_aa: CASSQGGRTEAFF; d_call: TRBD1; clone_size: few; v_call: TRBV5-1; j_call: TRBJ1-1
cdr3_nt: TGTGCCTGGAGAGGGGCGTTTGGAAACACCATATATTTT; cdr3_aa: CAWRGAFGNTIYF; d_call: NA; clone_size: NA; v_call: TRBV30; j_call: TRBJ1-3
cdr3_nt: TGTGCCAGCAGCACTCAATGGACAGGGACAAATTCACCCCTCCACTTT; cdr3_aa: CASSTQWTGTNSPLHF; d_call: TRBD1; clone_size: NA; v_call: TRBV5-4; j_call: TRBJ1-6
cdr3_nt: TGTGCCAGCAGTGAACAGGGCTATGGCAATCAGCCCCAGCATTTT; cdr3_aa: CASSEQGYGNQPQHF; d_call: NA; clone_size: NA; v_call: TRBV6-1; j_call: TRBJ1-5
cdr3_nt: TGCGCCAGCAGTAATACCGGGACAGGGGAAGAGACCCAGTACTTC; cdr3_aa: CASSNTGTGEETQYF; d_call: TRBD1; clone_size: NA; v_call: TRBV5-1; j_call: TRBJ2-5
cdr3_nt: TGTGCCAGTAGTATAGGGGTCGGGGGAATAACTGAAGCTTTCTTT; cdr3_aa: CASSIGVGGITEAFF; d_call: NA; clone_size: NA; v_call: TRBV19; j_call: TRBJ1-1
cdr3_nt: TGTGCCATGTCGACCCGTTCGGGAACCGGGGAGCTGTTTTTT; cdr3_aa: CAMSTRSGTGELFF; d_call: NA; clone_size: NA; v_call: TRBV7-9; j_call: TRBJ2-2
cdr3_nt: TGCGCCAGCAGTAACCCGACAGGGGGCGGAGAGCAGTACTTC; cdr3_aa: CASSNPTGGGEQYF; d_call: TRBD1; clone_size: NA; v_call: TRBV5-1; j_call: TRBJ2-7
cdr3_nt: TGCAGTGCTAGTACCCCGGGAGGGATCGGCTACACCTTC; cdr3_aa: CSASTPGGIGYTF; d_call: NA; clone_size: NA; v_call: TRBV20-1; j_call: TRBJ1-2
cdr3_nt: TGTGCCAGCAGCCCCACCCGGTGGGAGGACACTGAAGCTTTCTTT; cdr3_aa: CASSPTRWEDTEAFF; d_call: NA; clone_size: NA; v_call: TRBV5-6; j_call: TRBJ1-1
cdr3_nt: TGCGCCAGCAGTTCTGTGGCAGGGGTAAACTATAATTCACCCCTCCACTTT; cdr3_aa: CASSSVAGVNYNSPLHF; d_call: NA; clone_size: NA; v_call: TRBV23-1; j_call: TRBJ1-6
cdr3_nt: TGTGCCAGCAGCTGGAGGACTAGTGGCTACGAGCAGTACTTC; cdr3_aa: CASSWRTSGYEQYF; d_call: TRBD2; clone_size: NA; v_call: TRBV7-2; j_call: TRBJ2-7